Below, one T cell receptor (beta chain) is given with its context. Its antigen remains unknown. The entry originates in a study of shared clonotypes between healthy human individuals. Study-level points and caveats: Donor clonotype sharing was expected to depend on sequencing depth. Sampling involved blood alone; tissue repertoires likely differ.

V shed 1 base, J shed 0 bases, and the junction held 10 bases outside the gene matches. Germline V gene lookup returns CDR1 MGHRA and CDR2 YSYEKL. The CDR3 loop spans 20 amino acids. The authors split each subset's genomic DNA evenly across several immunoSEQ plates. Clones were read by immunoSEQ multiplex PCR, and TCRdb kept only the in-frame ones, dropping some. The sample lists about 2.3 million clones, roughly 93% occurring once. Sequencing was carried out using naive CD4+ T cells from PBMCs. As to subset: CD45RA+ positively selected. V and J are TRBV4-1 and TRBJ2-4, with TRBD2 matching 12 bases. The TCR was taken from a man aged 18 to 29 in good health. Some clones in this sample may be carry-over from other donors' samples. CDR3 in amino acids: CASSQGRLAGDRLAKNIQYF. The CDR3 bases are TGCGCCAGCAGCCAAGGACGACTAGCGGGAGATAGATTAGCCAAAAACATTCAGTACTTC.